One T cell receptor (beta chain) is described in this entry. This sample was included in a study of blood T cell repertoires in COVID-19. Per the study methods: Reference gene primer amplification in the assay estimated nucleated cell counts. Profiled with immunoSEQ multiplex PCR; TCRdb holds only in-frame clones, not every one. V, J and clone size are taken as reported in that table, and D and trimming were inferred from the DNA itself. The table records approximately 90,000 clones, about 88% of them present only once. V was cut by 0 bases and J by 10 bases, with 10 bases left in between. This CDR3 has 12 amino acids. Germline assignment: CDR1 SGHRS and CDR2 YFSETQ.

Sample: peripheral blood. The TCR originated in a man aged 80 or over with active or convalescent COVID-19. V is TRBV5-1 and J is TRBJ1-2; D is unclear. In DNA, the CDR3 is TGCGCCAGCAGCTTGGCACCCGGAGTCTACACCTTC. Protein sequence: CASSLAPGVYTF.